Shown below are 31 T cell receptor beta chains from a single sample sequenced in a study of cytomegalovirus exposure and HLA in healthy donors (dated by TCRdb to between 2016 and 2019). Library method: the immunoSEQ multiplex PCR assay. In TCRdb, the immuneACCESS table is reduced to in-frame sequences with V and J assigned. These tables do not hold every clone; where another copy was compared, an unresolved V gene accounts for under half, and the others remain unexplained. For this sample there are 200,000 to 250,000 clones; 70% to 90% appear just once. The top ten clonotypes cover 5.5% to 6.5% of the sample. Input material: PBMCs. The receptors derive from a woman aged 18-29 years in good health and CMV-seronegative.

The rearrangement uses TRBV30 and TRBJ2-1; D unclear. The length of the CDR3 is 15 residues. CDR1 and CDR2 from the germline V gene are GTSNPN and SVGIG (reference sequence). V shed 2 bases and J shed 0 bases, with 11 bases lying between them. DNA for the CDR3: TGTGCCTGGAGTCCAGACGAAAGCTCCTACAATGAGCAGTTCTTC. This encodes CAWSPDESSYNEQFF.

The rearrangement joins TRBV7-2 to TRBJ2-3; tentatively, D is TRBD2 (5 bases). Germline V gene lookup returns CDR1 SGHTA and CDR2 FQGNSA. V was cut by 3 bases and J by 6 bases, with 19 bases left in between. The CDR3 is 16 amino acids. CDR3 in amino acids: CASSLMRSGSFDTQYF. CDR3 sequence (DNA): TGTGCCAGCAGCTTGATGAGAAGTGGGAGCTTCGATACGCAGTATTTT.

The rearrangement links TRBV5-1 to TRBJ2-2, with 11 bases matching TRBD1. The length of the CDR3 is 15 residues. CDR1 is SGHRS, CDR2 YFSETQ, per germline. Trimming cost V 3 bases and J 7 bases; bases outside gene matches: 5. CDR3 sequence: CASSSRDRGIGELFF. The CDR3 DNA sequence: TGCGCCAGCAGCTCACGGGACAGGGGGATCGGGGAGCTGTTTTTT. Full variable domain (rest looked up from reference TRBV5-1 and TRBJ2-2): KAGVTQTPRYLIKTRGQQVTLSCSPISGHRSVSWYQQTPGQGLQFLFEYFSETQRNKGNFPGRFSGRQFSNSRSEMNVSTLELGDSALYLCASSSRDRGIGELFFGEGSRLTVL.

V usage is TRBV19 and J usage is TRBJ2-1; perhaps D is TRBD1 or TRBD2 (5 bases each). CDR1 LNHDA and CDR2 SQIVND come from the germline V gene (reference sequence). This CDR3 is built from 14 residues. V was clipped by 5 bases and J by 5 bases, with 13 bases between them. CDR3 sequence (DNA): TGTGCCAGTAGTCGGGGACCCTCGAACAATGAGCAGTTCTTC. This gives the protein CASSRGPSNNEQFF.

The genes are TRBV1 and TRBJ2-5; TRBD2, the D gene given by the table, was not confirmed from the DNA. TRBV1 is marked as a pseudogene. The CDR3 length is 19 residues. The CDR3: CTSSQGTSGRGRAIETQYF. CDR3 coding DNA: TGCACCAGCAGCCAAGGAACTAGCGGGAGGGGTCGAGCAATTGAGACCCAGTACTTC.

This clone appeared a few times. The chain carries TRBV7-2 and TRBJ1-2, with 10 bases fitting TRBD1. V lost 4 bases and J lost 4; bases outside the gene matches: 3. There are 14 residues in the CDR3. Germline CDR1 SGHTA, CDR2 FQGNSA. CDR3 in DNA: TGTGCCAGCAGCTCAGACAGGGGGCCCTATGGCTACACCTTC. Protein: CASSSDRGPYGYTF.

CDR3 nucleotides: TGTGCCAGCACCCCCGACAGGGTCGGAGAAAAACTGTTTTTT. Translation: CASTPDRVGEKLFF. The chain couples TRBV2 to TRBJ1-4, with 7 bases lining up with TRBD1. In germline, CDR1 is SNHLY, CDR2 FYNNEI. CDR3 size: 14 residues. J was trimmed by 8 bases and V by 7 bases; bases with no gene match: 10.

The chain has TRBV30 and TRBJ1-1, with D unresolved. V was trimmed by 1 base and J by 2 bases, leaving 8 bases between them. This CDR3 is built from 13 residues. Germline CDR1 and CDR2: GTSNPN and SVGIG (reference sequence). CDR3 sequence: CAWSGPINTEAFF. The CDR3 DNA follows: TGTGCCTGGAGTGGCCCGATAAACACTGAAGCTTTCTTT.

As to this clone: The sample carries other DNA sequences with the same CDR3. The J gene is TRBJ2-7, the V gene TRBV5-1; 10 bases are shared with TRBD1. The CDR3 consists of 14 residues. Germline CDR1 is SGHRS and CDR2 is YFSETQ. The trim removed 4 bases at V and 2 bases at J, leaving 3 bases unmatched. The CDR3 nucleotides read TGCGCCAGCAGCGTAGGACAGGGGGCCTACGAGCAGTACTTC. Translating gives CASSVGQGAYEQYF.

With respect to this clone: A much larger clone sits a single nucleotide away, making a read error possible. CDR3 coding DNA: TGTGCCAGCAGCCCTACTCCGGCCAGGGCCCTTTACAAGCAGTACTTC. Translating it yields CASSPTPARALYKQYF. This sequence joins TRBV5-6 and TRBJ2-7, with a weak D call TRBD1 (5 bases). The CDR3 contains 16 residues. Germline CDR1 and CDR2: SGHDT and YYEEEE. V was cut by 4 bases and J by 8 bases, with 25 bases left in between.

The V gene is TRBV6-6, the J gene TRBJ2-7, with TRBD2 matching over 8 bases. This CDR3 is built from 14 residues. Germline V gives CDR1 MNHNY, CDR2 SVGAGI (reference sequence). V lost 6 bases and J lost 2; bases outside the gene matches: 6. The chain's CDR3 is CASRGSGRTYEQYF. The CDR3 coding sequence is TGTGCCAGCAGGGGCAGCGGGAGAACCTACGAGCAGTACTTC.

J is TRBJ1-2 and V is TRBV19; the match to TRBD1 covers 9 bases. V lost 7 bases to trimming and J lost 4 bases; unmatched junction nucleotides: 7. Per the germline V gene, CDR1 is LNHDA and CDR2 is SQIVND (reference sequence). This CDR3 contains 14 residues. The CDR3 DNA sequence: TGTGCCAGTATCAGGACAGGGGCAGGCTATGGCTACACCTTC. Translating gives CASIRTGAGYGYTF.

CDR3 residues: CASSLGRTSDRTDTQYF. The CDR3 DNA is TGCGCCAGCAGCTTGGGACGGACTAGCGATAGGACAGATACGCAGTATTTT. This chain connects TRBV5-1 to TRBJ2-3; 9 bases match TRBD2. V lost 0 bases to trimming and J lost 3 bases; unmatched junction nucleotides: 8. This CDR3 comprises 17 residues. Germline V gene data show CDR1 as SGHRS and CDR2 as YFSETQ.

The CDR3 spells CASSYGDLAGETQYF. DNA of the CDR3: TGTGCCAGCAGTTACGGGGACTTAGCGGGGGAGACCCAGTACTTC. The gene calls are TRBV6-5 and TRBJ2-5; the match to TRBD2 covers 8 bases. The CDR3 loop spans 15 amino acids. CDR1 and CDR2 from the germline V gene are MNHEY and SVGAGI. The ends lost 2 bases at V and 5 bases at J; junction bases unmatched: 7.

The table lists this clone with a few counts. The rearrangement joins TRBV5-3 to TRBJ1-5, with unresolved D. TRBV5-3 is an ORF, and what it does is uncertain. Trimming shortened V by 6 bases and J by 5 bases, and 6 bases separated the two germline ends. This CDR3 comprises 11 residues. CDR3 amino acids: CARTTYQPQHF. CDR3 sequence (DNA): TGTGCCAGAACTACTTATCAGCCCCAGCATTTT.

This clone came up once. The rearrangement uses TRBV11-2 and TRBJ2-7; tentatively, D is TRBD2 (6 bases). The CDR3 has 15 amino acids. V lost 2 bases and J lost 0, with 11 bases in between. Germline V gene lookup returns CDR1 SGHAT and CDR2 FQNNGV. The CDR3 region has the DNA TGTGCCAGCAGCTTACGTGGAGGGAGCTCCTACGAGCAGTACTTC. The encoded protein is CASSLRGGSSYEQYF.

This clone was counted only a few times. Distinct nucleotide sequences in the sample also encode this CDR3. The CDR3 DNA follows: TGTGCCAGCAGTGAGTTGGAAAACACTGAAGCTTTCTTT. It yields the protein CASSELENTEAFF. V is TRBV2 and J is TRBJ1-1; unclear D gene. V gave up 3 bases and J gave up 2 bases, with 7 bases separating them. CDR1 and CDR2 from the germline V gene are SNHLY and FYNNEI. This CDR3 has 13 amino acids. The full variable domain, its missing parts supplied by reference TRBV2 and TRBJ1-1, is EPEVTQTPSHQVTQMGQEVILRCVPISNHLYFYWYRQILGQKVEFLVSFYNNEISEKSEIFDDQFSVERPDGSNFTLKIRSTKLEDSAMYFCASSELENTEAFFGQGTRLTVV.

With respect to this clone: Other DNA sequences in this sample translate to the same CDR3. The chain employs TRBV27 and TRBJ2-1; 8 bases line up with TRBD2. With 0 bases clipped from V and 0 bases from J, the junction kept 1 base outside the gene matches. In germline, CDR1 is MNHEY, CDR2 SMNVEV (reference sequence). The CDR3 consists of 16 residues. CDR3 region: CASSLSSGSSYNEQFF. CDR3 DNA sequence: TGTGCCAGCAGTTTATCGAGCGGGAGCTCCTACAATGAGCAGTTCTTC.

This chain uses TRBV10-3 with TRBJ2-1; unclear D gene. This CDR3 contains 12 residues. Germline V gene sequence: CDR1 ENHRY, CDR2 SYGVKD. The germline V and J ends were trimmed by 2 bases and 5 bases, with 4 bases remaining between them. DNA for the CDR3: TGTGCCATCAGTGAGCAGAACAATGAGCAGTTCTTC. Amino acids: CAISEQNNEQFF.

The chain joins TRBV7-3 to TRBJ2-1, with TRBD2 matching over 8 bases. CDR1 is SGHTA, CDR2 FQGTGA, per germline. The CDR3 has 16 residues. V lost 1 base, J lost 4 bases, and 6 bases stayed unmatched. CDR3 in DNA: TGTGCCAGCAGCTTAAAAATAGCGGGACGGTACAATGAGCAGTTCTTC. Translating it yields CASSLKIAGRYNEQFF.

CDR3 loop: CASSTPGGLTSYEQYF. CDR3 coding DNA: TGTGCCAGCAGTACCCCAGGGGGCTTAACCTCCTACGAGCAGTACTTC. The gene calls are TRBV2 and TRBJ2-7; 8 bases align to TRBD1. The CDR3 loop spans 16 amino acids. The V gene end was trimmed by 5 bases and the J gene end by 0 bases; junction bases not matched to a gene: 9. Per the germline V gene, CDR1 is SNHLY and CDR2 is FYNNEI.

For the CDR3, the DNA is TGTGCCAGCAGTCTCGCCGGCAGGTCGGTCGGGGAGCTGTTTTTT. Its translation: CASSLAGRSVGELFF. The J gene is TRBJ2-2, the V gene TRBV25-1; D remains unclear. CDR1 and CDR2 (germline): MGHDK, SYGVNS. The CDR3 loop spans 15 amino acids. The germline V and J ends were trimmed by 5 bases and 7 bases, with 17 bases remaining between them.

The V gene is TRBV4-1, the J gene TRBJ1-2; the D gene is possibly TRBD1 (6 bases). This CDR3 contains 17 residues. In germline, CDR1 is MGHRA, CDR2 YSYEKL. Trimming took 3 bases from V and 2 from J, leaving 19 bases between them. The CDR3 bases are TGCGCCAGCAGCCACCCTGCGGGGGGGGCGGGAAACTATGGCTACACCTTC. Translated, it gives CASSHPAGGAGNYGYTF.

The CDR3 coding sequence is TGTGCCAGCAGCCTGACAGGGGGTCAGGAGACCCAGTACTTC. This gives the protein CASSLTGGQETQYF. This chain connects TRBV6-1 to TRBJ2-5; 9 positions match TRBD1. The CDR3 contains 14 residues. V was clipped by 6 bases and J by 5 bases; unmatched bases: 7. Looked up from germline, CDR1 is MNHNS and CDR2 is SASEGT.

This chain connects TRBV7-9 to TRBJ2-1; D uncertain. V was trimmed by 3 bases and J by 7 bases, leaving 7 bases between them. The germline gives CDR1 SEHNR, CDR2 FQNEAQ (reference sequence). The CDR3 extends over 12 amino acids. The CDR3 is CASSFLGNEQFF. CDR3 nucleotide sequence: TGTGCCAGCAGCTTTTTGGGGAATGAGCAGTTCTTC.

The J gene is TRBJ2-2, the V gene TRBV4-1, with 10 bases that match TRBD2. V gave up 7 bases and J gave up 8 bases; unmatched junction bases: 10. The CDR3 is 15 amino acids. Germline V CDR1 and CDR2: MGHRA, YSYEKL. This chain's CDR3 is CASTQRLAGVGELFF. CDR3 nucleotides: TGCGCCAGCACCCAGAGGCTAGCGGGAGTAGGGGAGCTGTTTTTT.

This clone was picked up one time. This chain uses TRBV4-1 with TRBJ2-5; D gene ambiguous. From germline, CDR1 is MGHRA and CDR2 YSYEKL. The CDR3 has 15 residues. V was cut by 4 bases and J by 1 base, with 13 bases left in between. The chain's CDR3 is CASSRLVAVQETQYF. In DNA, the CDR3 is TGCGCCAGCAGCCGTCTAGTTGCGGTCCAAGAGACCCAGTACTTC.

This clone showed up just once. In nucleotides, the CDR3 is TGCGCCAGCAGCGTTGACGGGGGGAACACTGAAGCTTTCTTT. Amino acid sequence: CASSVDGGNTEAFF. The rearrangement links TRBV5-1 to TRBJ1-1, with a possible D match to TRBD1 (5 bases). This CDR3 has 14 amino acids. CDR1 and CDR2 (germline): SGHRS, YFSETQ. Trimming left V 4 bases short and J 1 base short, with 11 bases between.

The chain is built from TRBV7-3 and TRBJ1-3; no definite D call. V lost 0 bases and J lost 0, with 3 bases in between. From germline, CDR1 is SGHTA and CDR2 FQGTGA. CDR3 length: 14 residues. Here the CDR3 reads CASSLTTSGNTIYF. CDR3 DNA sequence: TGTGCCAGCAGCTTAACGACCTCTGGAAACACCATATATTTT.

The chain carries TRBV29-1 and TRBJ2-6; D is undetermined. Germline CDR1 is SQVTM and CDR2 is ANQGSEA. The CDR3 consists of 14 residues. The ends were cut back, 4 bases at V and 0 bases at J, with 7 bases in the middle. CDR3 coding DNA: TGCAGCGTTGGGTCGAGCTCTGGGGCCAACGTCCTGACTTTC. Its protein is CSVGSSSGANVLTF.

The chain carries TRBV30 and TRBJ1-4; D perhaps matches TRBD1 (5 bases). Germline CDR1 is GTSNPN and CDR2 is SVGIG (reference sequence). The CDR3 loop spans 12 amino acids. Trimming left V 3 bases short and J 8 bases short, with 10 bases between. CDR3 sequence (DNA): TGTGCCTGGAGGAGGGGCCCCGAAAAACTGTTTTTT. Residues: CAWRRGPEKLFF.